The present TCR beta chain was sequenced within a study of CDR3 diversity in severe acne. The germline gives CDR1 SGHRS, CDR2 YFSETQ. The V and J ends lost 4 bases and 1 base respectively, with 17 bases between them. The CDR3 is 16 amino acids. As regards this clonotype: This sequence may be a read error, since a much larger clone differs from it by one base.

Using its own MiXCR run on the PCR reads, TCRdb lists one record per CDR3 protein. The sample carries tens of thousands of distinct CDR3 sequences, 45% to 55% recorded once. The chain is built from TRBV5-1 and TRBJ2-5, with D perhaps TRBD1 or TRBD2 (7 bases each). What was sequenced was blood. The clonotype comes from a male donor with severe acne vulgaris. The CDR3 is CASSRGGQILQETQYF. CDR3 nucleotide sequence: TGCGCCAGCAGCAGGGGGGGACAGATCCTCCAAGAGACCCAGTACTTC.